This T cell receptor (beta chain) was captured by sequencing in a study of shared clonotypes between healthy human individuals. The germline CDR1 and CDR2 sequences are MNHEY and SVGAGI. The ends were cut back, 0 bases at V and 0 bases at J, with 12 bases in the middle. The CDR3 runs 16 residues. Naive CD8 isolation took CD45RO-negative cells positively selected for CCR7 and excluded terminally differentiated effector memory CD45RA+ cells. Every donor was a Caucasian adult from Nashville, Tennessee. With regard to this clone: The same CDR3 also results from other DNA sequences found in this sample.

An even split of each subset's genomic DNA across several immunoSEQ plates was performed. TCRdb keeps only in-frame clones here, not all; method: immunoSEQ multiplex PCR. The table includes some 2 million clones, 85% to 95% detected once. What was sequenced was naive CD8+ T cells sorted from blood. The V and J genes are TRBV6-5 and TRBJ2-7, with D possibly being TRBD1 (5 bases). The sequence was collected from a young man in good health. The DNA of the CDR3 is TGTGCCAGCAGTTACTCCACAGGACACAGCTCCTACGAGCAGTACTTC. Its translation is CASSYSTGHSSYEQYF.